The 15 T cell receptor beta chains given below trace back to one sample, sequenced in a study of memory CD4+ T cells and cytomegalovirus serostatus. Data came from immunoSEQ multiplex PCR; TCRdb stores just in-frame clones and leaves some out. The repertoire includes around 54,000 clones, around four fifths of them detected once, and more than 0.65% sits in the top ten. The sort gate was single viable CD3+CD4+CD8-CD45RO+ cells for memory CD4+ T cells. Material: memory CD4+ T cells from blood. Source of these receptors: an adult in good health and CMV-seronegative.

This clone was observed a few times. V usage is TRBV7-9 and J usage is TRBJ1-2; perhaps TRBD1 as D (5 bases). V lost 2 bases and J 8 bases, leaving 12 bases between the germline ends. The germline V gene encodes CDR1 SEHNR and CDR2 FQNEAQ (reference sequence). This CDR3 contains 13 residues. This chain's CDR3 is CASSLLGTGGYTF. The DNA of the CDR3 is TGTGCCAGCAGCTTACTCGGGACGGGCGGCTACACCTTC.

J is TRBJ2-5 and V is TRBV27; a weak D match, TRBD2 (5 bases). The CDR3 is 13 amino acids. CDR1 MNHEY and CDR2 SMNVEV come from the germline V gene (reference sequence). The germline V and J ends were trimmed by 2 bases and 6 bases, with 10 bases remaining between them. CDR3 protein: CASSLRGSQTQYF. DNA for the CDR3: TGTGCCAGCAGTTTAAGAGGGAGTCAGACCCAGTACTTC.

The V gene is TRBV6-5, the J gene TRBJ2-5; D not resolved. CDR3 length: 11 residues. Trimming pared 2 bases from V and 5 bases from J, leaving 3 bases between. From germline, CDR1 is MNHEY and CDR2 SVGAGI. CDR3 sequence (DNA): TGTGCCAGCAGTTACGGCGAGACCCAGTACTTC. This translates into CASSYGETQYF.

The chain uses TRBV6-1 and TRBJ2-3, with 7 bases matching TRBD2. Germline values: CDR1 MNHNS, CDR2 SASEGT. The CDR3 totals 15 residues. After removal of 6 bases from V and 2 bases from J, the junction contained 8 bases not matched to a gene. The CDR3 bases are TGTGCCAGCAGAGACGGGAGGCAGGCCACAGATACGCAGTATTTT. Protein: CASRDGRQATDTQYF.

The chain joins TRBV9 to TRBJ2-7, with D tentatively TRBD1 or TRBD2 (5 bases each). Trimming left V 0 bases short and J 6 bases short, with 10 bases between. Germline CDR1 reads SGDLS; CDR2 reads YYNGEE. The CDR3 length is 13 residues. The DNA for the CDR3 is TGTGCCAGCAGCGTAGGAGCCGGGACCGAGCAGTACTTC. Residues: CASSVGAGTEQYF.

The rearrangement uses TRBV7-3 and TRBJ2-7; D is undetermined. Germline V gene lookup returns CDR1 SGHTA and CDR2 FQGTGA. V was cut by 5 bases and J by 2 bases, with 19 bases left in between. The CDR3 spans 16 residues. The CDR3 nucleotides read TGTGCCAGCAGCCCAGTACCCAGGCCTGGCACCTACGAGCAGTACTTC. Its protein product is CASSPVPRPGTYEQYF. The full variable domain, its missing parts supplied by reference TRBV7-3 and TRBJ2-7, is GAGVSQTPSNKVTEKGKYVELRCDPISGHTALYWYRQSLGQGPEFLIYFQGTGAADDSGLPNDRFFAVRPEGSVSTLKIQRTERGDSAVYLCASSPVPRPGTYEQYFGPGTRLTVT.

The V gene is TRBV30, the J gene TRBJ2-1; D is perhaps TRBD1 (5 bases). Germline assignment: CDR1 GTSNPN and CDR2 SVGIG (reference sequence). The CDR3 is 15 amino acids. The V and J ends lost 1 base and 1 base respectively, with 11 bases between them. This CDR3 is CAWSGEGVSYNEQFF. The CDR3 DNA reads as TGTGCCTGGAGTGGGGAAGGGGTATCCTACAATGAGCAGTTCTTC.

The chain uses TRBV30 and TRBJ2-1; D not certain. The CDR3 length is 14 residues. In germline, CDR1 is GTSNPN, CDR2 SVGIG (reference sequence). The V end lost 3 bases, the J end lost 5 bases, and 14 bases lay between the germline ends. For the CDR3, the DNA is TGTGCCTGGAGAATTAACCTAATAAACAATGAGCAGTTCTTC. Translated: CAWRINLINNEQFF. Looking up the rest from reference TRBV30 and TRBJ2-1 gives the full variable domain: SQTIHQWPATLVQPVGSPLSLECTVEGTSNPNLYWYRQAAGRGLQLLFYSVGIGQISSEVPQNLSASRPQDRQFILSSKKLLLSDSGFYLCAWRINLINNEQFFGPGTRLTVL.

This clone occurred a few times. The chain combines TRBV7-8 with TRBJ1-5; tentative D call: TRBD1 (5 bases). V shed 5 bases and J shed 1 base, with 12 bases lying between them. From germline, CDR1 is SGHVS and CDR2 FQNEAQ. The CDR3 spans 15 residues. The CDR3 sequence is CASSSREGSNQPQHF. The CDR3 bases are TGTGCCAGCAGCAGCAGGGAGGGGAGCAATCAGCCCCAGCATTTT. The full variable domain, its missing parts supplied by reference TRBV7-8 and TRBJ1-5, is GAGVSQSPRYKVAKRGQDVALRCDPISGHVSLFWYQQALGQGPEFLTYFQNEAQLDKSGLPSDRFFAERPEGSVSTLKIQRTQQEDSAVYLCASSSREGSNQPQHFGDGTRLSIL.

The chain uses TRBV6-6 and TRBJ2-1; 7 nucleotides agree with TRBD2. Germline V CDR1 and CDR2: MNHNY, SVGAGI (reference sequence). V lost 5 bases, J lost 9 bases, and 16 bases stayed unmatched. This CDR3 spans 16 amino acids. Written as DNA, the CDR3 is TGTGCCAGCAGTCCCCCGGGGGTGGGAGGGCCGGGTGAGCAGTTCTTC. Its translation: CASSPPGVGGPGEQFF.

The V call is TRBV19, the J call TRBJ1-1; the match to TRBD1 covers 8 bases. Germline values: CDR1 LNHDA, CDR2 SQIVND (reference sequence). This CDR3 is built from 13 residues. Trimming removed 7 bases from V and 7 bases from J; junction bases left unmatched: 8. CDR3 DNA: TGTGCCAGTAAGAGGCAGGGGGCAGGTGAAGCTTTCTTT. This sequence encodes CASKRQGAGEAFF.

Remarks on this clone: The junction does not match germline at one end; this may be a read error. This chain connects TRBV9 to TRBJ1-2; D ambiguous. The V gene's germline CDR1 is SGDLS and CDR2 YYNGEE. This CDR3 is 13 amino acids long. The CDR3 sequence is CASSDPNSYGYTF. CDR3 DNA: TGTGCCAGCAGCGACCCGAATTCCTATGGCTACACTTTC.

The V gene is TRBV2, the J gene TRBJ1-2; D is possibly TRBD1 (5 bases). The germline V gene encodes CDR1 SNHLY and CDR2 FYNNEI. This CDR3 is 12 amino acids long. V gave up 4 bases and J gave up 2 bases, with 5 bases separating them. This chain's CDR3 is CASSGTNYGYTF. In nucleotides, the CDR3 is TGTGCCAGCAGTGGGACAAACTATGGCTACACCTTC.

The J gene is TRBJ2-4, the V gene TRBV19, with D unclear. V lost 4 bases, J lost 7 bases, and 20 bases lay in between. This CDR3 is built from 16 residues. CDR1 is LNHDA, CDR2 SQIVND, per germline (reference sequence). In DNA, the CDR3 is TGTGCCAGTAGTAAAGTAAGCACTACCCCCAGGAACATTCAGTACTTC. It codes for CASSKVSTTPRNIQYF.

In its sample, this clone was seen a few times. The gene calls are TRBV10-3 and TRBJ2-1; 9 bases align to TRBD2. V shed 6 bases, J shed 3 bases, and the junction held 9 bases outside the gene matches. CDR3 size: 16 residues. Germline CDR1 is ENHRY and CDR2 is SYGVKD. CDR3 in DNA: TGTGCCATCAGAGATTCTAGCGGGATAAACTACAATGAGCAGTTCTTC. Translated, it gives CAIRDSSGINYNEQFF.